This T cell receptor (beta chain) comes out of a study of cytomegalovirus exposure and HLA in healthy donors (TCRdb year 2017). Context from the whole study: In an earlier analysis of some 550 of the donors, about 260 Gb of sequence data and 90 million to 120 million unique TCR beta sequences from approximately 180 million T cells were reported. An early release covering just under 650 HLA-typed donors comprised about 310 gigabases of sequencing data and roughly 86 million unique TCR sequences. Among the roughly 380 genotyped donors, under 90% belonged to the genetic ancestry cluster associated with self-reported Caucasian donors. The study was designed to test whether signatures of past pathogen exposure could be identified by cataloging public T cell receptors. The study profiled the T cell repertoires of about 720 subjects by immunosequencing and related them to cytomegalovirus serostatus. A separate validation cohort of roughly 120 different subjects was used in addition to the approximately 700-subject first cohort. To predict cytomegalovirus infection status, the study brought together high-throughput TCR immunosequencing, statistical association of individual TCRs with disease status, and machine learning. A later analysis re-examined previously published TCR beta repertoires from around 670 donors and added high-resolution HLA genotyping to investigate patterns of TCR occurrence. Rather than drawing on any new phenotypic data, the later analysis identified candidate immune exposures from TCR beta sequences and the way those sequences occurred across donors. In an earlier analysis of roughly 580 of the donors, high-throughput TCR beta sequencing was used to judge whether each TCR beta V gene segment behaved as functional or pseudogenic. Donor age, sex, ethnicity and CMV serostatus were compiled alongside the repertoire data. In a later genetic analysis, genome-wide SNP genotypes for 398 of the 666 donors were used, and that subset was treated as a discovery cohort. Every discovery cohort repertoire had been produced on one sequencing platform. HLA typing included class I and class II loci at four-digit resolution. Typing coverage differed by locus: A, B, C, DRB1 and DQB1 were typed in roughly 620-630 donors, DQA1 in approximately 520, DPA1 in approximately 600, and DPB1 in 400 to 480. Several DR-DQ haplotypes were treated as single units for association and clustering because of strong linkage in the cohort. Among roughly 400 genotyped donors of the cohort, an average of approximately 240,000 unique TCR beta nucleotide sequences were sequenced per donor, about a sixth of them non-productive.

In the germline V gene (reference sequence), CDR1 corresponds to LNHNV and CDR2 to YYDKDF. The trim is 2 bases for V and 10 bases for J, with a gap of 12 bases between the germline ends. Taken from cysteine to phenylalanine, the CDR3 has 14 residues. Only the CDR3 portion is preserved as DNA: 42 bases, with reading frame beginning at the first base. The cohort was made up of approximately 670 healthy bone marrow donors. At the time of sampling, all cohort members were nominally healthy, though unrecorded immune exposures were likely present. The donor was CMV seropositive and belonged to the group of more than 250 seropositive cohort members. A peripheral blood sample was collected from each donor, and TCR beta sequencing was performed on peripheral blood mononuclear cells. The Qiagen DNeasy Blood Extraction Kit was used to extract genomic DNA from the blood cell samples. General study outcomes and caveats: According to a later analysis, parvovirus B19, influenza, CMV and Epstein-Barr virus appeared linked to several top co-occurrence clusters. In a later analysis, most CMV-associated TCR beta chains were found to appear HLA-restricted, with HLA associations seemingly driven largely by CMV exposure. Some IMGT-functional V segments, including TRBV6-2 and TRBV6-3, could not be told apart with the 87-base-pair reads, so those segments were excluded. Sequencing depth was assumed to be roughly uniform across donors in the presence/absence analyses, though that assumption may not hold. A total of 150 to 200 TCR beta chains were listed by the study as associated with cytomegalovirus. A further reported finding was that TCR beta sequences accurately predicted the HLA-A and HLA-B alleles for most subjects in the first cohort. Compared with equally common non-associated chains, HLA-associated TCR beta chains in a later analysis were more clonally expanded and had lower generation probabilities. An earlier analysis of 587 of the donors showed that most TCR beta V segments appeared in productive rearrangements either about 87% or about 30% of the time, which broadly matched IMGT annotations. In vitro tests confirmed that a few of the cytomegalovirus-associated TCR beta chains recognize cytomegalovirus antigens. In a later analysis, TCR association rates were found to vary across HLA loci, with the most associated TCRs seen for DRB1 alleles and the fewest for HLA-C alleles. Linkage disequilibrium might explain the correlated functional status among segregating V segments, but an unknown experimental factor could not be excluded. Because HLA typing was unavailable for some donors at each locus, only the typed subset was used in association tests. When HLA alleles, especially DR and DQ, strongly co-occurred, TCR associations were difficult to assign to individual alleles. A later genetic analysis reported fewer N-insertions in productive TCRs among donors in an Asian-associated ancestry cluster than the approximately 700-donor mean. Around 16 rarely observed V segments, including chromosome 9 orphons, were excluded from the earlier analysis of several hundred of the donors because counts were too low. At a false discovery rate of 0.05, a later analysis linked about 16,000 TCR beta sequences to specific HLA alleles. The cohort was sequenced for TCR beta chains only, and without alpha or paired-chain data the features that could be detected were limited. According to the authors, the approach could potentially be generalized to other disease states and immunological phenotypes. For the cohort, immune exposure information was limited to CMV serostatus. The classifier was reported to diagnose cytomegalovirus status with high specificity and sensitivity in both the original cohort and the validation cohort. While some public TCRs were present in many individuals, most TCR sequences turned up only very rarely across donors. A cluster of highly shared sequence variants was judged likely to be a technical artifact of the sequencing pipeline. V-gene and J-gene trimming of TCR beta chains was associated with a missense DCLRE1C variant in a later genetic analysis, and the association was replicated in an independent cohort.

On this clone itself: The specificity of this receptor is unknown. No base quality values were provided; no much bigger clone lies one nucleotide off.

The library relied on the immunoSEQ multiplex PCR assay. The multiplex PCR relied on a mix of 60 forward primers for TCR Vbeta segments and 13 reverse primers for TCR Jbeta segments. A multiplex PCR assay on genomic DNA amplified the CDR3 region of rearranged TCR beta genes. The Illumina HiSeq System was used to sequence the amplified TCR beta libraries as 87-base-pair reads. The original methods were these. A later analysis tallied some 79 million unique TCR beta chains across the 600 to 700 repertoires, and approximately 12 million of those chains were shared by two or more donors. Raw reads were error-corrected and collapsed into unique sequences by a nearest-neighbor algorithm in which closely related sequences were merged to remove PCR and sequencing errors. Alignment of CDR3 sequences to IMGT reference sequences was used to assign V, D and J gene segments. For a sequence to be retained, at least a six-nucleotide match to both a V gene segment and a J gene segment was required. Rearrangements were called productive when the CDR3 lacked stop codons and stayed in frame with V and J; all others were non-productive. Following IMGT convention, CDR3 was defined as the stretch from the second conserved V-encoded cysteine up to the conserved J-encoded phenylalanine. The earlier analysis of some 550 of the donors excluded any sequence lacking an unambiguous match to a single V gene segment. In an earlier analysis of approximately 610 of the donors, V segments were called functional above 56.7% productive rearrangements and were called segregating when the between-donor standard deviation exceeded 5%. A statistical classification framework was built for diagnosing cytomegalovirus status from the catalog of TCR beta chain sequences. In a later analysis, TCR nucleotide sequences were compared against IMGT/GENE-DB human TR gene sequences so that V and J genes could be assigned. A later analysis assigned CDR3 sequences and most-parsimonious VDJ recombination scenarios with the TCRdist pipeline. In a later analysis, every TCR beta chain was defined by the combination of its CDR3 amino acid sequence and its V-gene family, and reads without a unique V-gene family were dropped. To address suspected cross-contamination and a sequencing artifact, a later analysis removed 550 to 750 highly shared, low-generation-probability nucleotide sequences. For each public chain, a later analysis derived a clonal expansion index from normalized ranks of inferred template counts within each repertoire. In a later analysis, generation probabilities were computed using a VDJ recombination model fitted to out-of-frame rearrangements, and the results were checked against IGoR. Hypergeometric tests were used in a later analysis to score TCR-TCR, TCR-HLA and TCR-CMV co-occurrence, with a repertoire-size bias correction applied to the TCR pairs. A later analysis estimated false discovery rates by permuting HLA or CMV assignments 20 times. In a later analysis, co-occurring TCRs were grouped with DBSCAN, and TCRdist sequence similarity was added when clustering was performed within HLA-allele-positive subsets. For co-occurrence clustering, repertoires with fewer than 30,000 or more than 120,000 public chains were excluded, along with roughly 5 repertoires with anomalous nucleotide sharing. The clones in this table, taken by TCRdb from immuneACCESS, are in-frame only. Not every clone is retained; where verified, under half of the shortfall comes from an unresolved V gene, and the cause of the rest is unknown. V and J calls plus clone size are reproduced from that table; the DNA served to infer D and trimming. The sample yields approximately 97,000 clones; approximately 80% were counted once. The ten largest clonotypes hold over 3.5% of the sample.

This sequence uses TRBV15 and TRBJ1-6, and possibly TRBD1, on 6 matching bases. The sample consisted of PBMCs. This TCR was recovered from a woman aged 40 to 50 in good health and CMV-seropositive. The nucleotides are TGTGCCACCAGCAGAAAACAGGGCGGGTCACCCCTCCACTTT. Its coded protein is CATSRKQGGSPLHF.